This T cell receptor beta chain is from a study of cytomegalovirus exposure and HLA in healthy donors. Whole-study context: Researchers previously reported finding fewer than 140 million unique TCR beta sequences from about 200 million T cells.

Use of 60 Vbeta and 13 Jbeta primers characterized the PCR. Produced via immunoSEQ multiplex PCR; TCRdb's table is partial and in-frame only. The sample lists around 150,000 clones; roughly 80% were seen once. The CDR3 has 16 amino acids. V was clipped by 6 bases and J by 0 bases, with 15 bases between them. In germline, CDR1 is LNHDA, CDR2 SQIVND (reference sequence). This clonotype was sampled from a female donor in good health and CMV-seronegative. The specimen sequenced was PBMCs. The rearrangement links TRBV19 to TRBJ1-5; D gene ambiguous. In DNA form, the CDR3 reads TGTGCCAGTAGGCCCTTGCCGACTCATAGCAATCAGCCCCAGCATTTT. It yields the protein CASRPLPTHSNQPQHF.